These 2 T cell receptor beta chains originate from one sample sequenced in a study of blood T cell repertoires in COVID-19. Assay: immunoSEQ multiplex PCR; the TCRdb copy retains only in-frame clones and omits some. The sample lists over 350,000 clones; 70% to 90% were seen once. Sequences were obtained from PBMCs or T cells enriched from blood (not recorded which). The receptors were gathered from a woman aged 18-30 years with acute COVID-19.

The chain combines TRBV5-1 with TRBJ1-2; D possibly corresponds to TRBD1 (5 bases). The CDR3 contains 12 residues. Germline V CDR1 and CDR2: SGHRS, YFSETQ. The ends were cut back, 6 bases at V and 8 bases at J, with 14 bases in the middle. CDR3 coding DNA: TGCGCCAGCATCACAGGAGATGGGGGCTACACCTTC. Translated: CASITGDGGYTF. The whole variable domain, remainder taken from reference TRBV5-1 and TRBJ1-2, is KAGVTQTPRYLIKTRGQQVTLSCSPISGHRSVSWYQQTPGQGLQFLFEYFSETQRNKGNFPGRFSGRQFSNSRSEMNVSTLELGDSALYLCASITGDGGYTFGSGTRLTVV.

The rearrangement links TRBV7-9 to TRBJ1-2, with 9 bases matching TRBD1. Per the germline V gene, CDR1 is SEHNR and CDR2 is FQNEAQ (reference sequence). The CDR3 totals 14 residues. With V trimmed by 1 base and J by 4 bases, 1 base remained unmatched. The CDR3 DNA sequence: TGTGCCAGCAGCTTAGAGACAGGGGGCTATGGCTACACCTTC. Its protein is CASSLETGGYGYTF.